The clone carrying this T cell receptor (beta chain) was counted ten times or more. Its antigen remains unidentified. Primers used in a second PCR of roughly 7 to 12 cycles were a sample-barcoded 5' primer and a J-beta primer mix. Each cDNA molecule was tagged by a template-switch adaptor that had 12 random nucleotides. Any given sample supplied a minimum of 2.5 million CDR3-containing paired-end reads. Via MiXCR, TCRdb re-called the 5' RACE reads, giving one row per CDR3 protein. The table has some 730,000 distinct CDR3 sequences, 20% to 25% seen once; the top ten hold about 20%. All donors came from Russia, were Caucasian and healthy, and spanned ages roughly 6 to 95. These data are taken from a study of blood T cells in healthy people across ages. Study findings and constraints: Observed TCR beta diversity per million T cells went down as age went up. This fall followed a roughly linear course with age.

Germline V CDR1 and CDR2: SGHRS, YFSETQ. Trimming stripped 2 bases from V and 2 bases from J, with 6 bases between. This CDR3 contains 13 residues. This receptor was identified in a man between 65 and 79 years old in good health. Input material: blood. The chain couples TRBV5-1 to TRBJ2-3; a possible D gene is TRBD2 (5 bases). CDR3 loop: CASSFGLTDTQYF. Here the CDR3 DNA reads TGCGCCAGCAGCTTTGGACTCACAGATACGCAGTATTTT.